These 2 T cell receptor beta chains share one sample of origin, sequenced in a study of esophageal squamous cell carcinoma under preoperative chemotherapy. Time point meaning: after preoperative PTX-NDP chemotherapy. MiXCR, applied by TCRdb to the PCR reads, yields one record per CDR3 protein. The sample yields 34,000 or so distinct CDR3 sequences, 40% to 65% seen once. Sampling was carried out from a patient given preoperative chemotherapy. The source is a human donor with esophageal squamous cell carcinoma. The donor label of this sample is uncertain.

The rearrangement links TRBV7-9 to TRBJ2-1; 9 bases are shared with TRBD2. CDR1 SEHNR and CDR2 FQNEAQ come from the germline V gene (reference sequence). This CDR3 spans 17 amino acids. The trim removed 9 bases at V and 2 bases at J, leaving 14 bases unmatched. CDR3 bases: TGTGCCAGGGGCTTTGGGGCGGGGGGGGGGACCTACAATGAGCAGTTCTTC. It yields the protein CARGFGAGGGTYNEQFF. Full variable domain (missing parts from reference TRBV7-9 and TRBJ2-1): DTGVSQNPRHKITKRGQNVTFRCDPISEHNRLYWYRQTLGQGPEFLTYFQNEAQLEKSRLLSDRFSAERPKGSFSTLEIQRTEQGDSAMYLCARGFGAGGGTYNEQFFGPGTRLTVL.

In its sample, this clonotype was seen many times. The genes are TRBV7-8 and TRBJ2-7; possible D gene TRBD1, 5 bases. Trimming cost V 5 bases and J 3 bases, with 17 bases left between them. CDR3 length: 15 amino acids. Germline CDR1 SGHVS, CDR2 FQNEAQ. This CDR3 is CASSADGQNVYEQYF. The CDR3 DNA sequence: TGTGCCAGCAGCGCCGACGGACAAAATGTCTACGAGCAGTACTTC.